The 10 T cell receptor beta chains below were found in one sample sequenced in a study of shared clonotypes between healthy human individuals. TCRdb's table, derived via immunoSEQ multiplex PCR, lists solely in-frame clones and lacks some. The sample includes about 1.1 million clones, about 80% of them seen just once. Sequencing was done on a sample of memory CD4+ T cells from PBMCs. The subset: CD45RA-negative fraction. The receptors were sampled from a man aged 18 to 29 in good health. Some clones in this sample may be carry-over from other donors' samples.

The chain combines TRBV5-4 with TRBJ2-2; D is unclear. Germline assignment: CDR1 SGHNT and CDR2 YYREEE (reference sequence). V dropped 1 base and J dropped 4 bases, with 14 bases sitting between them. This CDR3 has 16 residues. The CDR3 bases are TGTGCCAGCAGCTTGTCCCGTTTGAGGAGCACCGGGGAGCTGTTTTTT. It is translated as CASSLSRLRSTGELFF.

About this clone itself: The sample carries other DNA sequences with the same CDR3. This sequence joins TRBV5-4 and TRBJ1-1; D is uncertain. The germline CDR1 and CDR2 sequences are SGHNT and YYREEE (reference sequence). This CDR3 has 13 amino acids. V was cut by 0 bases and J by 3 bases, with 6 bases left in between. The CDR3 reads CASSLDSYTEAFF. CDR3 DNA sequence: TGTGCCAGCAGCTTGGACAGCTACACTGAAGCTTTCTTT.

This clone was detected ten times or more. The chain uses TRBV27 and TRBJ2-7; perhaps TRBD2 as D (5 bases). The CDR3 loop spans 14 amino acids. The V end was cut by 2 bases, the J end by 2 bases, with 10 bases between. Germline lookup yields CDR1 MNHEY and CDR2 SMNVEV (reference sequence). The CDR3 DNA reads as TGTGCCAGCAGTTTAAAGAGGGCCGCCTACGAGCAGTACTTC. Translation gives CASSLKRAAYEQYF.

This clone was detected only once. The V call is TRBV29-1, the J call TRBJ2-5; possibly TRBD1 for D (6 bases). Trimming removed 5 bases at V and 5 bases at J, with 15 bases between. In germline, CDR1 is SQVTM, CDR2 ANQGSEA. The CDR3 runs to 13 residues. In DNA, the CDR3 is TGCAGCGTTTTTCGTGGGGGCATGGAGACCCAGTACTTC. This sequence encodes CSVFRGGMETQYF.

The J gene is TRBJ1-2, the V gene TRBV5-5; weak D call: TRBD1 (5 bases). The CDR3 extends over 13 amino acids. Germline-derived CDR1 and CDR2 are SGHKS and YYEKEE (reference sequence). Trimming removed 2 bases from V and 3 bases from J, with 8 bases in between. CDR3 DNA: TGTGCCAGCAGCTTCCAGGGTTACTATGGCTACACCTTC. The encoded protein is CASSFQGYYGYTF. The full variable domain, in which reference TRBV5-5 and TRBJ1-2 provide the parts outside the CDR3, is DAGVTQSPTHLIKTRGQQVTLRCSPISGHKSVSWYQQVLGQGPQFIFQYYEKEERGRGNFPDRFSARQFPNYSSELNVNALLLGDSALYLCASSFQGYYGYTFGSGTRLTVV.

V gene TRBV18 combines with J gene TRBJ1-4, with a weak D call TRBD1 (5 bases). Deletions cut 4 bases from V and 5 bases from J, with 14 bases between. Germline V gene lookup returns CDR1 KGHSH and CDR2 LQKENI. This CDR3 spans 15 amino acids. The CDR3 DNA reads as TGTGCCAGCTCACTCTACGGGGCGGGGAATGAAAAACTGTTTTTT. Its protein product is CASSLYGAGNEKLFF.

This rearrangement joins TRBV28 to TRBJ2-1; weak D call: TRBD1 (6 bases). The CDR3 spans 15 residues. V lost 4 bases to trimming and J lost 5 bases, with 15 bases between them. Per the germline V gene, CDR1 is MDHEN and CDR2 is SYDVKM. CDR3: CASSSATGSHNEQFF. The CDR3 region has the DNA TGTGCCAGCAGTTCCGCCACAGGGAGCCACAATGAGCAGTTCTTC.

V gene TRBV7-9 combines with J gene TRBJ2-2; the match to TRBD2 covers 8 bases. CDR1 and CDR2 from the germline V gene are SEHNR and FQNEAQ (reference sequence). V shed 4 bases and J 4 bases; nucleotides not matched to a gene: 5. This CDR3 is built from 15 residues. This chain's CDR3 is CASSYSGTSTGELFF. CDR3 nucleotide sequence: TGTGCCAGCAGCTATAGCGGGACCTCCACCGGGGAGCTGTTTTTT. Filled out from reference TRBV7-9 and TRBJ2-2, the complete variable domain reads DTGVSQNPRHKITKRGQNVTFRCDPISEHNRLYWYRQTLGQGPEFLTYFQNEAQLEKSRLLSDRFSAERPKGSFSTLEIQRTEQGDSAMYLCASSYSGTSTGELFFGEGSRLTVL.

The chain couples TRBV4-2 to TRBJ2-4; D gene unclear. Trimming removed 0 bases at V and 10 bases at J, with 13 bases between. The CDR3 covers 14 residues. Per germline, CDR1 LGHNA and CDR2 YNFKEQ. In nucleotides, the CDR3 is TGTGCCAGCAGCCAAGATGGCCTTGAAAGTATTCAGTACTTC. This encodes CASSQDGLESIQYF.

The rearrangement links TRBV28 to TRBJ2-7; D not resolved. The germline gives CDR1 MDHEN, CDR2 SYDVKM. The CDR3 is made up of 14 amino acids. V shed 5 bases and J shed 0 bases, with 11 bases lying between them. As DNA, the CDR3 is TGTGCCAGCAGTCCATTCCTGAGCTCCTACGAGCAGTACTTC. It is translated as CASSPFLSSYEQYF.